Below are 4 T cell receptor beta chains sequenced from a single sample in a study of cytotoxic CD8 clonotypes in ibrutinib-treated CLL. The repertoire was sequenced with immunoSEQ multiplex PCR; TCRdb's copy has only in-frame clones and lacks some. Of 150,000 or so clones in the sample, 70% to 80% were seen once. This sample comprised PBMCs, obtained after 12 months of ibrutinib treatment. Receptors originate from a human donor with chronic lymphocytic leukemia.

The chain couples TRBV7-8 to TRBJ2-1, with 7 nucleotides matching TRBD1. The CDR3 is made up of 16 amino acids. The J segment lost 6 bases and the V segment lost 5 bases, leaving 13 bases of the junction unmatched. Germline V gene data show CDR1 as SGHVS and CDR2 as FQNEAQ. This chain's CDR3 is CASSRPQGSSSNEQFF. The CDR3 bases are TGTGCCAGCAGCCGCCCACAGGGGAGTTCTAGCAATGAGCAGTTCTTC.

V usage is TRBV15 and J usage is TRBJ2-1; TRBD1 aligns across 9 bases. The CDR3 covers 14 residues. The germline V gene has CDR1 LNHNV and CDR2 YYDKDF (reference sequence). Trimming at V came to 1 base and at J to 12 bases, leaving 7 bases not matched to a gene. CDR3 bases: TGTGCCACCAGCAGAGGGCGACAGGGGGGTGTGCAGTTCTTC. Translating gives CATSRGRQGGVQFF. Full variable domain (rest looked up from reference TRBV15 and TRBJ2-1): DAMVIQNPRYQVTQFGKPVTLSCSQTLNHNVMYWYQQKSSQAPKLLFHYYDKDFNNEADTPDNFQSRRPNTSFCFLDIRSPGLGDTAMYLCATSRGRQGGVQFFGPGTRLTVL.

The chain is built from TRBV5-1 and TRBJ2-2; TRBD2 aligns across 9 bases. This CDR3 comprises 13 residues. Looked up from germline, CDR1 is SGHRS and CDR2 is YFSETQ. With V trimmed by 4 bases and J by 7 bases, 2 bases remained unmatched. CDR3 protein: CASSRAGGGELFF. For the CDR3, the DNA is TGCGCCAGCAGCAGAGCGGGAGGCGGGGAGCTGTTTTTT.

The rearrangement uses TRBV5-6 and TRBJ2-7; D is possibly TRBD1 (5 bases). Between the trimmed V and J ends, which lost 0 bases and 4 bases, there was a span of 14 bases. CDR3 length: 15 residues. Looked up from germline, CDR1 is SGHDT and CDR2 is YYEEEE. DNA of the CDR3: TGTGCCAGCAGCTTGGTCAGGGCAAGTACATACGAGCAGTACTTC. Amino acids: CASSLVRASTYEQYF.